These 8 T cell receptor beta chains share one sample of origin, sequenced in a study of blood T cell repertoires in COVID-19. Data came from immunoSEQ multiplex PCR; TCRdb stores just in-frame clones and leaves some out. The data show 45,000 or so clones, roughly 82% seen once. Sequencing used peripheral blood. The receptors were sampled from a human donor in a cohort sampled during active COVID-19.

This CDR3 is CASRTGGGFGNEQFF. The CDR3 region has the DNA TGTGCCAGCAGGACGGGGGGAGGGTTTGGGAATGAGCAGTTCTTC. The rearrangement joins TRBV2 to TRBJ2-1; 7 bases agree with TRBD2. Per the germline V gene, CDR1 is SNHLY and CDR2 is FYNNEI. The CDR3 runs 15 residues. V was pared by 6 bases and J by 7 bases, with 12 bases of the junction left unmatched.

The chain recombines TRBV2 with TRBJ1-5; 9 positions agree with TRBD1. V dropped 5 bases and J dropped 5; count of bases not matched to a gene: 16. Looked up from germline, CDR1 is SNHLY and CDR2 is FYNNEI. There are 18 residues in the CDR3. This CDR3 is CASSLVGTGHPGDQPQHF. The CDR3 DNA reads TGTGCCAGCAGTCTGGTGGGGACAGGGCACCCAGGCGATCAGCCCCAGCATTTT.

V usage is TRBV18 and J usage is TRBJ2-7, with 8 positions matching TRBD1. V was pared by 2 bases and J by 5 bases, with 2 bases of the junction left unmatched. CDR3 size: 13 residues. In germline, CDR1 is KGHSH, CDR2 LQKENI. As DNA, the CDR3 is TGTGCCAGCTCACCATCAGGGGGCCACGAGCAGTACTTC. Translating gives CASSPSGGHEQYF.

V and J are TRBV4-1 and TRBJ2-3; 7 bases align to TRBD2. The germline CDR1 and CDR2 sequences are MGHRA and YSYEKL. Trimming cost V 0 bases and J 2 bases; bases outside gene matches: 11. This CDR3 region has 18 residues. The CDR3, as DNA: TGCGCCAGCAGCCAAGATGGGGTAGCGGGTAACCCCACAGATACGCAGTATTTT. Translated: CASSQDGVAGNPTDTQYF.

DNA of the CDR3: TGTGCCAGCAGCCTAATGTTACAGGGGGCGTGGGAGACCCAGTACTTC. It yields the protein CASSLMLQGAWETQYF. The chain recombines TRBV3-1 (or the pseudogene TRBV3-2) with TRBJ2-5; 9 bases are a match to TRBD1. The CDR3 covers 16 residues. With V trimmed by 4 bases and J by 5 bases, 11 bases remained unmatched. Germline loops: CDR1 LGHDT, CDR2 YNNKEL (reference sequence).

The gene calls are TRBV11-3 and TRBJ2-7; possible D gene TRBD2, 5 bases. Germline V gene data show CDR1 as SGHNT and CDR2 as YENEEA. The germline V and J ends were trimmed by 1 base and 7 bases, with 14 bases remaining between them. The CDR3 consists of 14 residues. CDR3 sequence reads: CASSLGGDMVEQYF. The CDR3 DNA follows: TGTGCCAGCAGCTTAGGGGGAGACATGGTAGAGCAGTACTTC.

CDR3 protein: CASSLPTRPEETQYF. The CDR3 DNA sequence: TGTGCCAGCAGTCTCCCAACTAGACCCGAGGAGACCCAGTACTTC. The V gene is TRBV6-6, the J gene TRBJ2-5, with a possible D match to TRBD2 (5 bases). CDR3 length equals 15 residues. Germline V gene lookup returns CDR1 MNHNY and CDR2 SVGAGI (reference sequence). Between the trimmed V and J ends, which lost 5 bases and 5 bases, there was a span of 18 bases.

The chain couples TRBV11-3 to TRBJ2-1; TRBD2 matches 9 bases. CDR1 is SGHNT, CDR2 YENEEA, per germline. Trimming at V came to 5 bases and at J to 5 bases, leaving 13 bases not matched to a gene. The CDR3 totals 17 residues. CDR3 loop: CASSPRGSGSVNNEQFF. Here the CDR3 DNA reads TGTGCCAGCAGCCCCCGGGGTAGCGGGAGTGTCAACAATGAGCAGTTCTTC. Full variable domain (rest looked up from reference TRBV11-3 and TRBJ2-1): EAGVVQSPRYKIIEKKQPVAFWCNPISGHNTLYWYLQNLGQGPELLIRYENEEAVDDSQLPKDRFSAERLKGVDSTLKIQPAELGDSAVYLCASSPRGSGSVNNEQFFGPGTRLTVL.